The 4 T cell receptor beta chains given below trace back to one sample, sequenced in a study of blood T cell repertoires in COVID-19. Produced via immunoSEQ multiplex PCR; TCRdb's table is partial and in-frame only. The table shows more than 75,000 clones, with 84% occurring only once. Input material: peripheral blood. These receptors originate from a human donor in a cohort sampled during active COVID-19.

V is TRBV6-5 and J is TRBJ1-6, with a tentative D call TRBD1 (6 bases). Germline CDR1 reads MNHEY; CDR2 reads SVGAGI. V was cut by 0 bases and J by 19 bases, with 16 bases left in between. The CDR3 consists of 13 residues. The DNA of the CDR3 is TGTGCCAGCAGTTACTCTCCGGGGACAATTCTGCACTTT. It translates to CASSYSPGTILHF.

This sequence joins TRBV3-1 (or the pseudogene TRBV3-2) and TRBJ1-6, with 8 bases aligning to TRBD1. V shed 4 bases, J shed 3 bases, and the junction held 8 bases outside the gene matches. Germline-derived CDR1 and CDR2 are LGHDT and YNNKEL (reference sequence). The CDR3 has 17 residues. The CDR3 DNA reads as TGTGCCAGCAGCCCCTCCAGGGGGCGATTCTATAATTCACCCCTCCACTTT. This codes for CASSPSRGRFYNSPLHF.

The chain combines TRBV29-1 with TRBJ2-1; 7 nucleotides align to TRBD2. The CDR3 contains 11 residues. Germline CDR1 reads SQVTM; CDR2 reads ANQGSEA. CDR3 nucleotide sequence: TGCAGTTCAACTAGCGCCAATGAGCAGTTCTTC. It encodes CSSTSANEQFF.

This chain connects TRBV7-3 to TRBJ1-1; D not certain. In germline, CDR1 is SGHTA, CDR2 FQGTGA. V was trimmed by 2 bases and J by 4 bases, leaving 11 bases between them. This CDR3 is 14 amino acids long. CDR3 in DNA: TGTGCCAGCAGCTTACACGGAGGGAGCACTGAAGCTTTCTTT. It yields the protein CASSLHGGSTEAFF.